This entry features one T cell receptor beta chain sequence. This sample was taken from a study of T cells expressing NK-cell markers. Background on the study: Serological testing identified seven of the eight sequenced donors as HCMV-seropositive and one as seronegative.

Each CDR3 protein gets one entry in TCRdb, which reprocessed the 5' RACE reads and gives no DNA. The table gives roughly 380,000 distinct CDR3 sequences; the top ten clones make up 5.2% of it. This receptor was taken from a man aged 18-75 years in good health. The sample taken for sequencing was blood T cells: a sorted CD56 or NKG2C T cell subset, CD4+ or CD8+ T cells, or bulk PBMC T cells (not recorded which).

CDR3 sequence reads: CASSLGSGRAFF. The rearrangement joins TRBV12-3 or TRBV12-4 to TRBJ1-1. The CDR3 has 12 amino acids.